This TCR beta chain was found in a study of tumor-infiltrating lymphocytes in primary liver carcinoma. Regarding the study as a whole: Detection in all five tumor regions applied to only about 7-24% of top clones. Tumor region pairs overlapped more than did tumor-adjacent and tumor-blood pairs.

Unsorted bulk tissue, about 19-30 mg of it, served as the source for co-extraction of RNA and DNA. The patients, who had chronic HBV infection, were treatment-naive (untreated). Turning to this clonotype: Its specificity is unknown.

There are 17 residues in the CDR3. Germline V gene lookup returns CDR1 MDHEN and CDR2 SYDVKM. J gave up 1 base and V 2 bases, and 8 bases lay outside the gene matches. Starting from approximately 470 ng of total RNA, TCR beta cDNA was produced with a primer in the constant region. Generation of the TCR beta libraries relied on three nested multiplex PCR rounds using slightly modified ARM-PCR. Rounds one and two of PCR, each of 10 cycles, were primed with TRBV1-TRBV30 forward primers and a C-beta reverse primer. TCRdb called the multiplex PCR reads again in MiXCR, with one record for every CDR3 protein. The sample holds fewer than 90,000 distinct CDR3 sequences; approximately 72% are singletons and the top ten take roughly 19%.

The chain employs TRBV28 and TRBJ1-1; TRBD1 aligns across 9 bases. Source material: liver tumor tissue from sampling region 1. The subset here: tumor region T1, superior pole. The source of this sequence is a man aged 35 to 55 with primary liver carcinoma and hepatitis B virus infection. The DNA of the CDR3 is TGTGCCAGCAGTTTACGGGACAGGGTCTTCAGGAACACTGAAGCTTTCTTT. This encodes CASSLRDRVFRNTEAFF.